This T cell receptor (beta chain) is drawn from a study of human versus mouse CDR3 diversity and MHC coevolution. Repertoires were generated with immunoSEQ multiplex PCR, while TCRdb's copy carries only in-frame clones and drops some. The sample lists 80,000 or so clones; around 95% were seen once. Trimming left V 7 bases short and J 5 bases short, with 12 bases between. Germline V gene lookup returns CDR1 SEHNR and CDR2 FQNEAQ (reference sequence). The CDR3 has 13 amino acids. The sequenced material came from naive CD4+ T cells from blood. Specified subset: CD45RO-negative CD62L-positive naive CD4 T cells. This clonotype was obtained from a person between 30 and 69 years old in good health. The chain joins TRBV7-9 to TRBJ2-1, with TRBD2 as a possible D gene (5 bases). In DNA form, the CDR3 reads TGTGCCAGCAACCCGGACTTCAACAATGAGCAGTTCTTC. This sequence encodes CASNPDFNNEQFF.